Shown below are 22 T cell receptor beta chains from a single sample sequenced in a study of CD8 T cells in ankylosing spondylitis. Study-wide results and caveats: Roughly eight highly homologous variants made up a TCR beta motif, and this motif appeared characteristic of ankylosing spondylitis blood.

The antigens these receptors bind are not known. TCRdb redid the calling of the 5' RACE reads with MiXCR, one entry per CDR3 protein. Of 500,000 to 650,000 distinct CDR3 sequences listed, less than 6% are singletons. Sequenced input: blood, either unsorted or a sorted T cell fraction (not recorded which). The source is a male donor with ankylosing spondylitis.

This clonotype was observed at least ten times. The chain couples TRBV7-2 to TRBJ2-2; D is undetermined. Trimming took off 5 bases at V and 0 bases at J, with 13 bases between the two ends. This CDR3 is built from 16 residues. Germline V gene lookup returns CDR1 SGHTA and CDR2 FQGNSA. The CDR3 coding sequence is TGTGCCAGCAGCCCACAGAAGTTTCCGAACACCGGGGAGCTGTTTTTT. Translation: CASSPQKFPNTGELFF.

The sample holds many counts of this clonotype. V gene TRBV12-3 or TRBV12-4 combines with J gene TRBJ1-3; D unresolved. This CDR3 has 14 amino acids. V lost 4 bases, J lost 0 bases, and 7 bases lay in between. This chain's CDR3 is CASSSRDSGNTIYF. The DNA of the CDR3 is TGTGCCAGCAGTTCCCGGGACTCTGGAAACACCATATATTTT.

This clonotype came up many times. The gene calls are TRBV5-1 and TRBJ2-2, with TRBD1 as a possible D gene (6 bases). With 3 bases removed from V and 0 bases from J, the gap between germline ends came to 9 bases. This CDR3 comprises 15 residues. Germline CDR1 is SGHRS and CDR2 is YFSETQ. The CDR3 nucleotides read TGCGCCAGCAGCTCTCGGACAGCGAACACCGGGGAGCTGTTTTTT. Translating it yields CASSSRTANTGELFF. Combining the CDR3 with reference TRBV5-1 and TRBJ2-2 gives the whole variable domain KAGVTQTPRYLIKTRGQQVTLSCSPISGHRSVSWYQQTPGQGLQFLFEYFSETQRNKGNFPGRFSGRQFSNSRSEMNVSTLELGDSALYLCASSSRTANTGELFFGEGSRLTVL.

The chain has TRBV5-1 and TRBJ2-6; D call uncertain. CDR3 length: 14 residues. Germline V lookup: CDR1 SGHRS, CDR2 YFSETQ. Trimming removed 7 bases from V and 0 bases from J, with 8 bases in between. The CDR3 spells CASCQVSGANVLTF. CDR3 nucleotides: TGCGCCAGCTGCCAGGTCTCTGGGGCCAACGTCCTGACTTTC. Full variable domain (rest looked up from reference TRBV5-1 and TRBJ2-6): KAGVTQTPRYLIKTRGQQVTLSCSPISGHRSVSWYQQTPGQGLQFLFEYFSETQRNKGNFPGRFSGRQFSNSRSEMNVSTLELGDSALYLCASCQVSGANVLTFGAGSRLTVL.

In this sample, this clonotype turned up a few times. This rearrangement joins TRBV7-2 to TRBJ2-2; 10 bases line up with TRBD1. J was trimmed by 6 bases and V by 5 bases; bases with no gene match: 12. This CDR3 is built from 17 residues. Germline assignment: CDR1 SGHTA and CDR2 FQGNSA. The CDR3 region has the DNA TGTGCCAGCAGCCCTAGGATGGGACAGGGGTCGCCCGGGGAGCTGTTTTTT. Translation gives CASSPRMGQGSPGELFF.

This clonotype was seen ten or more times. The chain is built from TRBV28 and TRBJ1-2; no firm D call. Trimming shortened V by 4 bases and J by 4 bases, and 19 bases separated the two germline ends. Germline-derived CDR1 and CDR2 are MDHEN and SYDVKM. This CDR3 contains 16 residues. For the CDR3, the DNA is TGTGCCAGCAGTTCCCCCCTAAAGACGGTACTCTATGGCTACACCTTC. Protein product: CASSSPLKTVLYGYTF.

This clonotype was observed many times. This chain joins TRBV20-1 and TRBJ1-1, with D unclear. The CDR3 length is 14 residues. The V and J ends lost 3 bases and 1 base respectively, with 12 bases between them. From germline, CDR1 is DFQATT and CDR2 SNEGSKA (reference sequence). This chain's CDR3 is CSAREPRPNTEAFF. The CDR3 nucleotides read TGCAGTGCTAGGGAACCAAGGCCGAACACTGAAGCTTTCTTT.

This clonotype appeared many times. The V gene is TRBV20-1, the J gene TRBJ1-2, with D possibly matching TRBD1 (5 bases). Trimming removed 0 bases from V and 4 bases from J, with 12 bases in between. The CDR3 has 14 residues. The germline CDR1 and CDR2 sequences are DFQATT and SNEGSKA (reference sequence). The CDR3 sequence: CSARDYRGAYGYTF. The CDR3 DNA reads TGCAGTGCTAGAGATTACCGGGGCGCCTATGGCTACACCTTC.

This clonotype was seen ten or more times. This chain uses TRBV7-2 with TRBJ2-1, with TRBD2 identical over 14 bases. Germline V gene lookup returns CDR1 SGHTA and CDR2 FQGNSA. The CDR3 has 17 residues. Trimming removed 5 bases from V and 7 bases from J; junction bases left unmatched: 10. CDR3 nucleotides: TGTGCCAGCAGCAAAAGGGGACTAGCGGGAGTTTGGAATGAGCAGTTCTTC. Its protein is CASSKRGLAGVWNEQFF.

This clonotype was found many times. The chain has TRBV29-1 and TRBJ2-3; D unresolved. CDR3 length: 13 residues. Trimming pared 7 bases from V and 6 bases from J, leaving 17 bases between. Germline loops: CDR1 SQVTM, CDR2 ANQGSEA. The CDR3 nucleotides read TGCAGCGCACACATTGCGGTATCCGATACGCAGTATTTT. Protein: CSAHIAVSDTQYF.

There are many counts of this clonotype. The chain couples TRBV9 to TRBJ2-1, with 8 bases matching TRBD1. This CDR3 region has 14 residues. Trimming took 4 bases from V and 4 from J; bases not matched to a gene: 4. CDR1 SGDLS and CDR2 YYNGEE come from the germline V gene. DNA of the CDR3: TGTGCCAGCAGCCTACGACAGGGGTACAATGAGCAGTTCTTC. It specifies CASSLRQGYNEQFF.

At least ten counts were recorded for this clonotype. The chain joins TRBV20-1 to TRBJ2-3; tentatively, D is TRBD1 (5 bases). The CDR3 contains 14 residues. Germline-derived CDR1 and CDR2 are DFQATT and SNEGSKA (reference sequence). Trimming took 3 bases from V and 5 from J, leaving 15 bases between them. The CDR3 DNA reads as TGCAGTGCTAGGCATGGGCAGGGTGGAGATACGCAGTATTTT. Translated: CSARHGQGGDTQYF.

This clonotype was recorded many times. The CDR3 region is CASSQDAGVTQTQYF. CDR3 DNA sequence: TGTGCCAGCAGCCAAGATGCAGGGGTTACGCAGACCCAGTACTTC. J is TRBJ2-5 and V is TRBV3-1; tentatively, D is TRBD1 (6 bases). The CDR3 is 15 amino acids. Per the germline V gene, CDR1 is LGHDT and CDR2 is YNNKEL (reference sequence). V dropped 0 bases and J dropped 6 bases, with 14 bases sitting between them.

This clonotype occurred many times. The chain employs TRBV5-1 and TRBJ1-2, with no clear D. Germline assignment: CDR1 SGHRS and CDR2 YFSETQ. V was pared by 6 bases and J by 3 bases, with 15 bases between. This CDR3 contains 14 residues. The CDR3 DNA reads TGCGCCAGCACTTGGCAGGCAGGAGACTATGGCTACACCTTC. Residues: CASTWQAGDYGYTF.

The V gene is TRBV11-2, the J gene TRBJ2-2; D remains ambiguous. V was cut by 0 bases and J by 4 bases, with 9 bases left in between. The CDR3 is made up of 15 amino acids. CDR1 and CDR2 (germline): SGHAT, FQNNGV. The CDR3 DNA is TGTGCCAGCAGCTTAGAGTGGAGCCGCACCGGGGAGCTGTTTTTT. Protein sequence: CASSLEWSRTGELFF.

This clonotype occurred many times. The chain links TRBV5-1 to TRBJ2-3; perhaps TRBD2 as D (5 bases). Germline CDR1 reads SGHRS; CDR2 reads YFSETQ. CDR3 length: 13 residues. V shed 4 bases and J shed 6 bases, with 12 bases lying between them. The CDR3 protein is CASSTRPGDTQYF. The CDR3 DNA is TGCGCCAGCAGCACGAGGCCGGGGGATACGCAGTATTTT. Supplemented by reference TRBV5-1 and TRBJ2-3, the full variable domain reads KAGVTQTPRYLIKTRGQQVTLSCSPISGHRSVSWYQQTPGQGLQFLFEYFSETQRNKGNFPGRFSGRQFSNSRSEMNVSTLELGDSALYLCASSTRPGDTQYFGPGTRLTVL.

This clonotype was seen repeatedly, ten times or more. The V call is TRBV7-2, the J call TRBJ1-1; D is unresolved. V lost 2 bases and J lost 1, with 8 bases in between. The CDR3 sequence is 14 residues long. Germline-derived CDR1 and CDR2 are SGHTA and FQGNSA. Here the CDR3 DNA reads TGTGCCAGCAGCTTAACCGGGAAGAACACTGAAGCTTTCTTT. It yields the protein CASSLTGKNTEAFF.

In its sample, this clonotype was seen many times. The chain couples TRBV5-6 to TRBJ2-7; no clear D. This CDR3 is 14 amino acids long. V shed 0 bases and J shed 1 base, with 8 bases lying between them. Germline V lookup: CDR1 SGHDT, CDR2 YYEEEE. The CDR3 sequence is CASSLGGLSYEQYF. The CDR3 DNA reads TGTGCCAGCAGCTTGGGCGGTTTATCCTACGAGCAGTACTTC. Based on the CDR3 plus reference TRBV5-6 and TRBJ2-7, the full variable domain is DAGVTQSPTHLIKTRGQQVTLRCSPKSGHDTVSWYQQALGQGPQFIFQYYEEEERQRGNFPDRFSGHQFPNYSSELNVNALLLGDSALYLCASSLGGLSYEQYFGPGTRLTVT.

This clonotype was detected many times. The V call is TRBV4-3, the J call TRBJ1-2; D is undetermined. The CDR3 loop spans 13 amino acids. CDR1 and CDR2 (germline): LGHNA, YSLEER. V was shortened by 2 bases and J by 7 bases, with 11 bases between the two germline ends. CDR3 in DNA: TGCGCCAGCAGCCAATCTGAAGGGCTTGGCTACACCTTC. It translates to CASSQSEGLGYTF.

This clonotype was observed many times. The chain recombines TRBV6-1 with TRBJ1-5; a weak D match, TRBD1 (6 bases). Between the trimmed V and J ends, which lost 6 bases and 7 bases, there was a span of 13 bases. Germline V gene lookup returns CDR1 MNHNS and CDR2 SASEGT. This CDR3 region has 13 residues. The DNA for the CDR3 is TGTGCCAGCAGAAGACAGGAGGGACAGCCCCAGCATTTT. Translating it yields CASRRQEGQPQHF.

This clonotype was seen ten or more times. V usage is TRBV15 and J usage is TRBJ1-5; 8 bases match TRBD1. The trim removed 1 base at V and 4 bases at J, leaving 6 bases unmatched. The CDR3 extends over 16 amino acids. Germline V gene data show CDR1 as LNHNV and CDR2 as YYDKDF (reference sequence). In nucleotides, the CDR3 is TGTGCCACCAGCAGAGGAGGACAGGGAGGGAATCAGCCCCAGCATTTT. The encoded protein is CATSRGGQGGNQPQHF.

This clonotype showed up many times. V and J are TRBV24-1 and TRBJ2-5, with a possible D match to TRBD2 (5 bases). From germline, CDR1 is KGHDR and CDR2 SFDVKD. The germline V and J ends were trimmed by 3 bases and 10 bases, with 11 bases remaining between them. The CDR3 spans 12 residues. The CDR3 protein is CATSDHSDRQYF. In DNA form, the CDR3 reads TGTGCCACCAGTGATCATAGCGATCGCCAGTACTTC.